This T cell receptor beta chain derives from a study of CD8 T cells in Susac syndrome. Random-hexamer reverse transcription was applied to about 0.5 to 1 ug RNA. Each CDR3 protein gets one entry after TCRdb re-called the immunoSEQ multiplex PCR reads with MiXCR. The repertoire holds 250,000 to 350,000 distinct CDR3 sequences, under 95% seen once, with 0.06% to 0.075% in the top ten. TEMRA cells were enriched by FACS, and CD4+ and CD8+ T cells were negatively isolated. This CDR3 comprises 13 residues. V lost 5 bases, J lost 2 bases, and 6 bases lay in between. The sample consisted of CD4+ T cells from PBMCs. This clonotype was sampled from a human donor with multiple sclerosis. This chain joins TRBV12-3 or TRBV12-4 and TRBJ2-2; D remains unclear. The CDR3 loop reads CASSVLNTGELFF. For the CDR3, the DNA is TGTGCCAGCAGTGTATTAAACACCGGGGAGCTGTTTTTT.